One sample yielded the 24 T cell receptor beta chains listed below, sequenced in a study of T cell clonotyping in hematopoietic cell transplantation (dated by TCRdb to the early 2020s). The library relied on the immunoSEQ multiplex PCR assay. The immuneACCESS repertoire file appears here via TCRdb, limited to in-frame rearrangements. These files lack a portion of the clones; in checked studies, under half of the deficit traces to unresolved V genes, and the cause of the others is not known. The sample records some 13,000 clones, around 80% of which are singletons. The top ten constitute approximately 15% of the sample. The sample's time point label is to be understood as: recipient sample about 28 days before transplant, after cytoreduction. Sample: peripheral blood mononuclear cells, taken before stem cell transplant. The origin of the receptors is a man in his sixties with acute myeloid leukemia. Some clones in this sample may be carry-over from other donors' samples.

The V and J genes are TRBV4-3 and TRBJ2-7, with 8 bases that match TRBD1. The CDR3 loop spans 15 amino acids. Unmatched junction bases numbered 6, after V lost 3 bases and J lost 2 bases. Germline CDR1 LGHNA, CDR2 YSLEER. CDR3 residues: CASSQSRDRPYEQYF. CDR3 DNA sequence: TGCGCCAGCAGCCAGAGCCGGGACAGGCCCTACGAGCAGTACTTC.

The CDR3 loop reads CASSDGGPTDTQYF. In nucleotides, the CDR3 is TGTGCCAGCAGTGACGGGGGGCCGACAGATACGCAGTATTTT. The chain links TRBV6-4 to TRBJ2-3; D may correspond to TRBD1 or TRBD2 (6 bases each). This CDR3 region has 14 residues. Trimming removed 2 bases at V and 3 bases at J, with 9 bases between. Germline CDR1 reads MRHNA; CDR2 reads SNTAGT.

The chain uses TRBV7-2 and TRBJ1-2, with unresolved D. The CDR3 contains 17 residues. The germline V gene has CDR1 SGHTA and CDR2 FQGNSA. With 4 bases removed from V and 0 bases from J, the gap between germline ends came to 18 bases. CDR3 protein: CASSSPGSLAANYGYTF. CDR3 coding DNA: TGTGCCAGCAGCTCCCCCGGGTCCTTGGCAGCTAACTATGGCTACACCTTC. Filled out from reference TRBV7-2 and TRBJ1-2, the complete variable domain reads GAGVSQSPSNKVTEKGKDVELRCDPISGHTALYWYRQSLGQGLEFLIYFQGNSAPDKSGLPSDRFSAERTGGSVSTLTIQRTQQEDSAVYLCASSSPGSLAANYGYTFGSGTRLTVV.

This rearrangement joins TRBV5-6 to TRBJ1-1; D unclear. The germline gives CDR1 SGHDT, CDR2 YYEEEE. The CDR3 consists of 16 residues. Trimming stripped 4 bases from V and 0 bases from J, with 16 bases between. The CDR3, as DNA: TGTGCCAGCAGCGCGGACGGCGCCCGGATGAACACTGAAGCTTTCTTT. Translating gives CASSADGARMNTEAFF.

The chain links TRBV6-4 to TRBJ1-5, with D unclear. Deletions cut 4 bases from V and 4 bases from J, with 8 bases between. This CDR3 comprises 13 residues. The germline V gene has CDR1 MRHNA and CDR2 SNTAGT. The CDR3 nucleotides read TGTGCCAGCAGTGCCTCCCTTAATCAGCCCCAGCATTTT. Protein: CASSASLNQPQHF.

The CDR3 DNA sequence: TGCAGCGTTGAGACAGGGAGGGAAACCGTCTATGGCTACACCTTC. This gives the protein CSVETGRETVYGYTF. This chain links TRBV29-1 with TRBJ1-2, with TRBD1 matching 7 bases. The V gene end was trimmed by 3 bases and the J gene end by 4 bases; junction bases not matched to a gene: 11. Germline V gene data show CDR1 as SQVTM and CDR2 as ANQGSEA. The CDR3 length is 15 residues. Using reference TRBV29-1 and TRBJ1-2 for the parts outside the CDR3, the full variable domain is SAVISQKPSRDICQRGTSLTIQCQVDSQVTMMFWYRQQPGQSLTLIATANQGSEATYESGFVIDKFPISRPNLTFSTLTVSNMSPEDSSIYLCSVETGRETVYGYTFGSGTRLTVV.

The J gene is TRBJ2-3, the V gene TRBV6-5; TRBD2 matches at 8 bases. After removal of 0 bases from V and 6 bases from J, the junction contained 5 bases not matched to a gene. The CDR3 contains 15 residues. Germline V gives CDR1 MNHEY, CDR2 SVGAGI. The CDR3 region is CASSYSSSGGDTQYF. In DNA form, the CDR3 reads TGTGCCAGCAGTTACTCTTCGTCGGGGGGGGATACGCAGTATTTT.

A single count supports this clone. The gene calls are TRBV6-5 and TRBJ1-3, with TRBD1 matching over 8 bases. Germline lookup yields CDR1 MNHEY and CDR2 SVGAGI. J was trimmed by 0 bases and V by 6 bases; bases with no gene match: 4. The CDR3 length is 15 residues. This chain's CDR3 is CASRTDRASGNTIYF. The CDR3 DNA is TGTGCCAGCAGAACGGACAGGGCCTCTGGAAACACCATATATTTT.

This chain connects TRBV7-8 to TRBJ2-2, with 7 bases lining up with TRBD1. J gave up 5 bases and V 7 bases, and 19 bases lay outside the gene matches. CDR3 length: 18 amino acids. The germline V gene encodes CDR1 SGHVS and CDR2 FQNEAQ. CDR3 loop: CASTTLRKDRVLTGELFF. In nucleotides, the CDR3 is TGTGCCAGCACCACACTAAGAAAAGACAGGGTGTTGACCGGGGAGCTGTTTTTT.

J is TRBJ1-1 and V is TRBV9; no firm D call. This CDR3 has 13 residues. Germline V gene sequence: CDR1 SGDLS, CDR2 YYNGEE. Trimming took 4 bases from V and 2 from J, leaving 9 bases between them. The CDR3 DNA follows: TGTGCCAGCAGCCCCCGGCAAAACACTGAAGCTTTCTTT. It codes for CASSPRQNTEAFF.

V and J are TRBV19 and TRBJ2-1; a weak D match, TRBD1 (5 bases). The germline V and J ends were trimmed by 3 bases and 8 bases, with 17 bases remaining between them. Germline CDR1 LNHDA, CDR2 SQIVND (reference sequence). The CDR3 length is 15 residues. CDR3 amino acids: CASSIPTDPYDEQFF. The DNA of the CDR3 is TGTGCCAGTAGTATCCCGACAGACCCTTATGATGAGCAGTTCTTC.

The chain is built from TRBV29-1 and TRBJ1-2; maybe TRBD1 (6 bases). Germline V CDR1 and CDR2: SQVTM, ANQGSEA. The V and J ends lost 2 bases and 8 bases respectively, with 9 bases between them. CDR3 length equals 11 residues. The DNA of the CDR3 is TGCAGCGTTGAACAGGGGCCAGGCTACACCTTC. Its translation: CSVEQGPGYTF.

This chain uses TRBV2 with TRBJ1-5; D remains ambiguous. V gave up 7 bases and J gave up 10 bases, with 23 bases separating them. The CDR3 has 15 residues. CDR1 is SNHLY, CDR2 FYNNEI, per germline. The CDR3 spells CASTVGRAPAGPQHF. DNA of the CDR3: TGTGCCAGCACCGTGGGCCGGGCCCCGGCGGGACCCCAGCATTTT.

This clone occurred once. This CDR3 reads CACGAGGLTEAFF. CDR3 DNA: TGTGCCTGTGGTGCGGGGGGTCTGACTGAAGCTTTCTTT. The chain links TRBV30 to TRBJ1-1; weak D call: TRBD1 (5 bases). This CDR3 comprises 13 residues. CDR1 GTSNPN and CDR2 SVGIG come from the germline V gene (reference sequence). The V gene lost 6 bases and the J gene lost 5 bases, with 16 bases spanning the gap. The complete variable domain, with remaining parts taken from reference TRBV30 and TRBJ1-1, reads SQTIHQWPATLVQPVGSPLSLECTVEGTSNPNLYWYRQAAGRGLQLLFYSVGIGQISSEVPQNLSASRPQDRQFILSSKKLLLSDSGFYLCACGAGGLTEAFFGQGTRLTVV.

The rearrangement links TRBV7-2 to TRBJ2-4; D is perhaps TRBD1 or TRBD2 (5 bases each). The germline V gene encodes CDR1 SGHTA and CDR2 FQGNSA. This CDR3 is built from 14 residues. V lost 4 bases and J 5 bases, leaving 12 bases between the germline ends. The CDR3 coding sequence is TGTGCCAGCAGCTACCGGGACCGAGAAAACATTCAGTACTTC. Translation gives CASSYRDRENIQYF.

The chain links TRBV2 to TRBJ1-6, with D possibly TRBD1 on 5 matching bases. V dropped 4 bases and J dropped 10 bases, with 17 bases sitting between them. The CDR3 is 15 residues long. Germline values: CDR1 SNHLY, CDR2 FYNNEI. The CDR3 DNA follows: TGTGCCAGCAGTGCGGAGGGGCACCATGGGTCACCCCTCCACTTT. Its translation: CASSAEGHHGSPLHF.

CDR3 amino acids: CASSVGDEQFF. The CDR3 bases are TGTGCCAGCAGCGTAGGTGATGAGCAGTTCTTC. The chain carries TRBV9 and TRBJ2-1, with no clear D. The germline V gene has CDR1 SGDLS and CDR2 YYNGEE. V was clipped by 0 bases and J by 8 bases, with 3 bases between them. The CDR3 is made up of 11 amino acids.

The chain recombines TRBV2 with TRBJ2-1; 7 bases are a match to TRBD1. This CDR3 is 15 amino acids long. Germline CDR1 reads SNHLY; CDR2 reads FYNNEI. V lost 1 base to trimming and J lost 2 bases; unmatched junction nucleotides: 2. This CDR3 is CASSEETGTYNEQFF. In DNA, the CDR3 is TGTGCCAGCAGTGAAGAGACAGGGACCTACAATGAGCAGTTCTTC. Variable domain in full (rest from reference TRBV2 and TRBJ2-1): EPEVTQTPSHQVTQMGQEVILRCVPISNHLYFYWYRQILGQKVEFLVSFYNNEISEKSEIFDDQFSVERPDGSNFTLKIRSTKLEDSAMYFCASSEETGTYNEQFFGPGTRLTVL.

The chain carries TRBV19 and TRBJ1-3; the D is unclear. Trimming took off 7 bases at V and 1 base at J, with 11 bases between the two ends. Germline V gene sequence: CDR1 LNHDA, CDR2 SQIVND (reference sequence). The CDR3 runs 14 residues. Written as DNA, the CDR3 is TGTGCCAGTAAGAGGCCTGGATCTGGAAACACCATATATTTT. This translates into CASKRPGSGNTIYF. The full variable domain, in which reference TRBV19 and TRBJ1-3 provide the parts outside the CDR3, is DGGITQSPKYLFRKEGQNVTLSCEQNLNHDAMYWYRQDPGQGLRLIYYSQIVNDFQKGDIAEGYSVSREKKESFPLTVTSAQKNPTAFYLCASKRPGSGNTIYFGEGSWLTVV.

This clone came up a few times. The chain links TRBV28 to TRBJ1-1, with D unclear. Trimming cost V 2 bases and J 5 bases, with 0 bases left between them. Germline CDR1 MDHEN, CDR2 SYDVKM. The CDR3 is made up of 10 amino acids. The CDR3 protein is CASSLTEAFF. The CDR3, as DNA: TGTGCCAGCAGTTTAACTGAAGCTTTCTTT.

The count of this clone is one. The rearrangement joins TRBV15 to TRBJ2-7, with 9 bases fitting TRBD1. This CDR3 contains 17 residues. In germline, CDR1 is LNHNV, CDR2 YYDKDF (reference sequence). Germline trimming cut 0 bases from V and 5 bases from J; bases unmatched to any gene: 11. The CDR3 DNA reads TGTGCCACCAGCAGAGATAAGGGGACAGGGATGTCGCACGAGCAGTACTTC. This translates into CATSRDKGTGMSHEQYF.

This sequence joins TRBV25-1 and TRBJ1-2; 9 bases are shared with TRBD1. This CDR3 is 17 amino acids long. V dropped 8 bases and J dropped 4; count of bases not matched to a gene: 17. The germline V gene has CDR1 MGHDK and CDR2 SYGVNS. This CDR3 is CASRQTGTGILSYGYTF. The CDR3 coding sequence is TGTGCCAGCCGTCAAACCGGGACAGGGATCCTCTCCTATGGCTACACCTTC.

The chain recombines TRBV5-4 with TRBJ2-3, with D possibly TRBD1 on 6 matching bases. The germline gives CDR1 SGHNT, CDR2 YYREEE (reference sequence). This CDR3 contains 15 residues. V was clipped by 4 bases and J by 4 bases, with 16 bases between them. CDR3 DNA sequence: TGTGCCAGCAGCGCCTCGGGACACAATCCAGATACGCAGTATTTT. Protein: CASSASGHNPDTQYF.

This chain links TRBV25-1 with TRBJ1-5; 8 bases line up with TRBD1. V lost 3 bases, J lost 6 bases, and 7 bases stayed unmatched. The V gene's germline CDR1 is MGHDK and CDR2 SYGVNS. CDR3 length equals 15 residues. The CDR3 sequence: CASSDTGGLGQPQHF. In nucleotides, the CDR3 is TGTGCCAGCAGTGATACAGGGGGTCTAGGTCAGCCCCAGCATTTT. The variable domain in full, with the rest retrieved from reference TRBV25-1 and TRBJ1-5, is EADIYQTPRYLVIGTGKKITLECSQTMGHDKMYWYQQDPGMELHLIHYSYGVNSTEKGDLSSESTVSRIRTEHFPLTLESARPSHTSQYLCASSDTGGLGQPQHFGDGTRLSIL.